These 21 T cell receptor beta chains came from one sample sequenced in a study of response to subunit inactivated influenza vaccine. TCRdb reprocessed the RT-PCR reads with MiXCR, giving one entry per CDR3 protein. The table records 650,000 to 800,000 distinct CDR3 sequences, roughly 13% of them present only once. This specimen consisted of PBMCs from blood, obtained less than 15 days before vaccination. All receptors derive from a man aged 50-60 years who received an inactivated influenza vaccine.

On this clonotype: A much larger clone sits a single nucleotide away, making a read error possible. V and J are TRBV28 and TRBJ2-5, with TRBD2 matching over 7 bases. The CDR3 sequence is 15 residues long. CDR1 and CDR2 (germline): MDHEN, SYDVKM. With 9 bases clipped from V and 0 bases from J, the junction kept 10 bases outside the gene matches. The CDR3 loop is CASTWASGYQETQYF. Here the CDR3 DNA reads TGTGCCAGTACCTGGGCTAGCGGATACCAAGAGACCCAGTACTTC.

The chain has TRBV7-2 and TRBJ2-1; 9 nucleotides line up with TRBD2. There are 15 residues in the CDR3. Germline V gene sequence: CDR1 SGHTA, CDR2 FQGNSA. Trimming took 5 bases from V and 3 from J; bases not matched to a gene: 5. The CDR3 sequence: CASSTRGGNYNEQFF. CDR3 DNA: TGTGCCAGCAGCACGCGGGGGGGGAACTACAATGAGCAGTTCTTC.

This clonotype has just a few counts. The genes are TRBV5-5 and TRBJ2-2; possibly TRBD2 for D (6 bases). This CDR3 has 16 amino acids. The V end was cut by 2 bases, the J end by 0 bases, with 11 bases between. CDR1 SGHKS and CDR2 YYEKEE come from the germline V gene (reference sequence). The CDR3 DNA reads as TGTGCCAGCAGCTTTTTCGCGGGGACGAACACCGGGGAGCTGTTTTTT. Amino acid sequence: CASSFFAGTNTGELFF.

The rearrangement uses TRBV12-3 or TRBV12-4 and TRBJ2-7; no clear D. CDR3 size: 14 residues. Trimming pared 1 base from V and 2 bases from J, leaving 9 bases between. The CDR3: CASSLVHGPYEQYF. The CDR3 nucleotides read TGTGCCAGCAGTTTAGTCCACGGCCCCTACGAGCAGTACTTC.

This clonotype has a handful of counts. This chain links TRBV7-2 with TRBJ1-1; 8 bases are a match to TRBD1. Trimming took 1 base from V and 5 from J; bases not matched to a gene: 3. The CDR3 length is 14 residues. CDR1 is SGHTA and CDR2 is FQGNSA in the germline V gene. CDR3 nucleotides: TGTGCCAGCAGCTTAGGGGACAGGCTAACTGAAGCTTTCTTT. The encoded protein is CASSLGDRLTEAFF. The whole variable domain, filled in from reference TRBV7-2 and TRBJ1-1, reads GAGVSQSPSNKVTEKGKDVELRCDPISGHTALYWYRQSLGQGLEFLIYFQGNSAPDKSGLPSDRFSAERTGGSVSTLTIQRTQQEDSAVYLCASSLGDRLTEAFFGQGTRLTVV.

V usage is TRBV18 and J usage is TRBJ2-3; 8 nucleotides agree with TRBD1. The CDR3 extends over 15 amino acids. The germline gives CDR1 KGHSH, CDR2 LQKENI. V lost 5 bases, J lost 5 bases, and 9 bases stayed unmatched. CDR3 in DNA: TGTGCCAGCTCAGGCGACAGGGGAGCGAGAGATACGCAGTATTTT. Encoded protein: CASSGDRGARDTQYF.

This clonotype has a handful of counts. V is TRBV7-2 and J is TRBJ2-7; no clear D. Germline V gene data show CDR1 as SGHTA and CDR2 as FQGNSA. V dropped 5 bases and J dropped 3 bases, with 8 bases sitting between them. This CDR3 is built from 12 residues. The CDR3 sequence: CASSPPLYEQYF. The CDR3 DNA follows: TGTGCCAGCAGCCCGCCTCTCTACGAGCAGTACTTC.

This clonotype was seen more than once but under ten times. The J gene is TRBJ2-3, the V gene TRBV24-1; the match to TRBD1 covers 7 bases. This CDR3 contains 16 residues. The germline gives CDR1 KGHDR, CDR2 SFDVKD. The junction had 6 bases not matched to a gene; V was cut back by 3 bases and J by 1 base. CDR3 in DNA: TGTGCCACCAGTGATCCCAGGGGGATCCGCACAGATACGCAGTATTTT. This gives the protein CATSDPRGIRTDTQYF.

This chain links TRBV5-6 with TRBJ2-2, with D maybe TRBD1 (5 bases). The CDR3 totals 16 residues. Germline values: CDR1 SGHDT, CDR2 YYEEEE. Deletions cut 4 bases from V and 8 bases from J, with 21 bases between. CDR3 bases: TGTGCCAGCAGCCGATTCGGCAGGGCCAAAGGAGGGGAGCTGTTTTTT. Its translation: CASSRFGRAKGGELFF.

The chain links TRBV10-3 to TRBJ1-1; D remains ambiguous. CDR1 ENHRY and CDR2 SYGVKD come from the germline V gene. Trimming pared 3 bases from V and 0 bases from J, leaving 2 bases between. This CDR3 is 12 amino acids long. CDR3 nucleotides: TGTGCCATCAGTGACTTGAACACTGAAGCTTTCTTT. The encoded protein is CAISDLNTEAFF.

The chain carries TRBV28 and TRBJ1-2; 7 bases fit TRBD1. The length of the CDR3 is 12 residues. Per germline, CDR1 MDHEN and CDR2 SYDVKM. V dropped 5 bases and J dropped 5; count of bases not matched to a gene: 2. The CDR3 DNA reads as TGTGCCAGCAGTGAACAGGGGTATGGCTACACCTTC. Protein: CASSEQGYGYTF.

DNA of the CDR3: TGTGCCAGCAGCCAACTCCCCCACGAGCAGTACTTC. Amino acid sequence: CASSQLPHEQYF. V usage is TRBV14 and J usage is TRBJ2-7; D gene unclear. This CDR3 spans 12 amino acids. Germline V CDR1 and CDR2: SGHDN, FVKESK. V lost 2 bases to trimming and J lost 5 bases, with 7 bases between them.

This clonotype came up a few times. The chain couples TRBV20-1 to TRBJ2-5, with 9 nucleotides matching TRBD2. J was trimmed by 5 bases and V by 0 bases; bases with no gene match: 10. Germline-derived CDR1 and CDR2 are DFQATT and SNEGSKA (reference sequence). The CDR3 runs to 16 residues. CDR3 in DNA: TGCAGTGCTAGAGATTCCGGCGGGAGGGTTGGTGAGACCCAGTACTTC. Residues: CSARDSGGRVGETQYF.

The V gene is TRBV15, the J gene TRBJ1-2; D might be TRBD1 (6 bases). Germline assignment: CDR1 LNHNV and CDR2 YYDKDF (reference sequence). This CDR3 region has 16 residues. The V and J ends lost 3 bases and 0 bases respectively, with 14 bases between them. Written as DNA, the CDR3 is TGTGCCACCAGCAGGGGGTTTCGGACAGCTAACTATGGCTACACCTTC. This gives the protein CATSRGFRTANYGYTF.

This clonotype was counted at least ten times. The chain recombines TRBV27 with TRBJ2-3; D unclear. Trimming took off 0 bases at V and 0 bases at J, with 10 bases between the two ends. Germline CDR1 reads MNHEY; CDR2 reads SMNVEV (reference sequence). CDR3 size: 16 residues. CDR3 sequence reads: CASSLSGGPSTDTQYF. The DNA of the CDR3 is TGTGCCAGCAGTTTATCTGGTGGACCTAGCACAGATACGCAGTATTTT.

The rearrangement links TRBV3-1 to TRBJ2-1; 7 bases agree with TRBD2. The CDR3 totals 14 residues. The J segment lost 4 bases and the V segment lost 4 bases, leaving 4 bases of the junction unmatched. Germline V lookup: CDR1 LGHDT, CDR2 YNNKEL (reference sequence). CDR3 protein: CASSPLAVYNEQFF. As DNA, the CDR3 is TGTGCCAGCAGCCCTCTAGCGGTTTACAATGAGCAGTTCTTC.

The chain uses TRBV4-2 and TRBJ2-1; 10 nucleotides match TRBD2. The CDR3 extends over 17 amino acids. The junction had 8 bases not matched to a gene; V was cut back by 0 bases and J by 6 bases. CDR1 is LGHNA and CDR2 is YNFKEQ in the germline V gene. CDR3 coding DNA: TGTGCCAGCAGCCAAGACATGTGGAGCGGGGGGGCCAATGAGCAGTTCTTC. Protein: CASSQDMWSGGANEQFF.

This clonotype was found a few times. The chain joins TRBV5-1 to TRBJ2-3; the D gene could be TRBD1 or TRBD2 (5 bases each). V lost 4 bases, J lost 2 bases, and 17 bases lay in between. The germline V gene has CDR1 SGHRS and CDR2 YFSETQ. This CDR3 comprises 16 residues. CDR3 sequence: CASSPTWGRHTDTQYF. In nucleotides, the CDR3 is TGCGCCAGCAGCCCGACCTGGGGACGACACACAGATACGCAGTATTTT.

This clonotype was detected many times. This chain joins TRBV14 and TRBJ2-1; perhaps TRBD2 as D (6 bases). CDR3 length: 16 amino acids. Deletions cut 4 bases from V and 3 bases from J, with 16 bases between. Germline V lookup: CDR1 SGHDN, CDR2 FVKESK. CDR3 region: CASSPETLAYYNEQFF. In DNA, the CDR3 is TGTGCCAGCAGCCCAGAAACTCTAGCGTACTACAATGAGCAGTTCTTC. The variable domain in full, with the rest retrieved from reference TRBV14 and TRBJ2-1, is EAGVTQFPSHSVIEKGQTVTLRCDPISGHDNLYWYRRVMGKEIKFLLHFVKESKQDESGMPNNRFLAERTGGTYSTLKVQPAELEDSGVYFCASSPETLAYYNEQFFGPGTRLTVL.

In this sample, this clonotype turned up a few times. The V and J genes are TRBV7-9 and TRBJ2-7; D is uncertain. The V and J ends lost 3 bases and 3 bases respectively, with 15 bases between them. CDR3 length equals 15 residues. Germline V gene sequence: CDR1 SEHNR, CDR2 FQNEAQ (reference sequence). The CDR3 coding sequence is TGTGCCAGCAGCTTCGGCTCCCCGGCCTTCTACGAGCAGTACTTC. This sequence encodes CASSFGSPAFYEQYF.

This clonotype was found a few times. The V call is TRBV4-1, the J call TRBJ1-1; 7 bases agree with TRBD1. The CDR3 runs to 14 residues. Unmatched junction bases numbered 6, after V lost 3 bases and J lost 5 bases. Germline CDR1 and CDR2: MGHRA and YSYEKL. The CDR3 protein is CASSHSGGRTEAFF. In DNA form, the CDR3 reads TGCGCCAGCAGCCACTCAGGGGGAAGAACTGAAGCTTTCTTT.